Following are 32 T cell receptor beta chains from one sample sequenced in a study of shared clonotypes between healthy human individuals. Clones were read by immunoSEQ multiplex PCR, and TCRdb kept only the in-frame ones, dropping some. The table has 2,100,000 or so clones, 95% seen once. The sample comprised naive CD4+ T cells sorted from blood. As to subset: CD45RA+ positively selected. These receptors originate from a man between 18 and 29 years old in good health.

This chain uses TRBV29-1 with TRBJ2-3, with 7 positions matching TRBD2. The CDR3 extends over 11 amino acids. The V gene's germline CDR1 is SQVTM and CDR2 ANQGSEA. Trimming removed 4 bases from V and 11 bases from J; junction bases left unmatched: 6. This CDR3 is CSVGGDYGQYF. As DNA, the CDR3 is TGCAGCGTTGGTGGGGACTACGGGCAGTATTTT.

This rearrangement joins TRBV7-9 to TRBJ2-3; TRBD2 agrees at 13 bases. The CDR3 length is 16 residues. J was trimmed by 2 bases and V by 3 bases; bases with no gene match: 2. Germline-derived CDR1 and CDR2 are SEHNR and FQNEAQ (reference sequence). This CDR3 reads CASSFTSGRATDTQYF. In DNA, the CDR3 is TGTGCCAGCAGCTTTACTAGCGGGAGGGCCACAGATACGCAGTATTTT.

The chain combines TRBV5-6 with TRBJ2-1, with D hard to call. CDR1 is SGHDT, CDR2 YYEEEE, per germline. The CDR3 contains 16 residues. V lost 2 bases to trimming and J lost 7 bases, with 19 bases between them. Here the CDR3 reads CASSLRMGRLTNEQFF. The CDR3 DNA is TGTGCCAGCAGCTTACGGATGGGCCGGCTTACAAATGAGCAGTTCTTC.

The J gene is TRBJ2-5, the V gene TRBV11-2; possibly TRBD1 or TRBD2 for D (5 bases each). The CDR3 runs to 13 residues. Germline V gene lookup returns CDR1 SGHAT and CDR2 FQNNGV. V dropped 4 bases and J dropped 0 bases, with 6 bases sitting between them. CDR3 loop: CASSWGYQETQYF. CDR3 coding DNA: TGTGCCAGCAGCTGGGGGTACCAAGAGACCCAGTACTTC.

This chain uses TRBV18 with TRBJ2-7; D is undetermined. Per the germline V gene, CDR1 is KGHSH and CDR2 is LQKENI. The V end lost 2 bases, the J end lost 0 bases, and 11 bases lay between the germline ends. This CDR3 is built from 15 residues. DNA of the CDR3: TGTGCCAGCTCACCATCTAATATGATCTCCTACGAGCAGTACTTC. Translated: CASSPSNMISYEQYF.

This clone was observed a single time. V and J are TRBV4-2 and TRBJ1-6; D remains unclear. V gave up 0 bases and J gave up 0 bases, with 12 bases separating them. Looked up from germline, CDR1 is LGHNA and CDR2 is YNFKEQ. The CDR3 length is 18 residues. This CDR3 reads CASSQDLTVSSYNSPLHF. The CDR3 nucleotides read TGTGCCAGCAGCCAAGATCTTACGGTGAGCTCCTATAATTCACCCCTCCACTTT.

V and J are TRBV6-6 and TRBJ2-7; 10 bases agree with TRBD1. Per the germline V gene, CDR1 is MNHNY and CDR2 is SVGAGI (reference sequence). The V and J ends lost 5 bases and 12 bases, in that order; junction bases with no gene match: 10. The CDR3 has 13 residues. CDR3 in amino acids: CASSRQGAEGWYF. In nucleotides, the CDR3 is TGTGCCAGCAGTAGACAGGGGGCCGAAGGTTGGTACTTC.

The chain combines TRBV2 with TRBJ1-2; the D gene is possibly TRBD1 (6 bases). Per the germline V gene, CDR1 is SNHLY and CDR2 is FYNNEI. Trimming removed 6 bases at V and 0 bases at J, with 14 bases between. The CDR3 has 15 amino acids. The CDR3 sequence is CASRDSTGANYGYTF. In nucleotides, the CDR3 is TGTGCCAGCAGGGACAGCACCGGAGCTAACTATGGCTACACCTTC.

The CDR3 sequence is CSAVHGGTQYF. In nucleotides, the CDR3 is TGCAGTGCTGTTCACGGGGGGACCCAGTACTTC. The chain combines TRBV20-1 with TRBJ2-5; tentative D call: TRBD2 (6 bases). V was cut by 5 bases and J by 7 bases, with 11 bases left in between. The V gene's germline CDR1 is DFQATT and CDR2 SNEGSKA (reference sequence). There are 11 residues in the CDR3.

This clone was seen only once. The chain's CDR3 is CASSSPGYRGADTQYF. The CDR3 DNA sequence: TGTGCCAGCAGTTCCCCAGGGTACCGGGGGGCAGATACGCAGTATTTT. This chain uses TRBV27 with TRBJ2-3, with 7 bases fitting TRBD2. Germline loops: CDR1 MNHEY, CDR2 SMNVEV (reference sequence). V trimming: 4 bases; J trimming: 4 bases; junction bases outside the gene matches: 11. The CDR3 totals 16 residues.

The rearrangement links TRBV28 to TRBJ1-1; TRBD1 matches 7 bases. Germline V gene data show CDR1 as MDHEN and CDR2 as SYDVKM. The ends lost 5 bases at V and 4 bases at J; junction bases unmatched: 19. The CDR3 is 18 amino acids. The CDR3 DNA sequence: TGTGCCAGCAGTCCCCCCCGACAGGGATCTCGGCGAGGCACTGAAGCTTTCTTT. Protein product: CASSPPRQGSRRGTEAFF. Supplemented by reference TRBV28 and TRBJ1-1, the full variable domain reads DVKVTQSSRYLVKRTGEKVFLECVQDMDHENMFWYRQDPGLGLRLIYFSYDVKMKEKGDIPEGYSVSREKKERFSLILESASTNQTSMYLCASSPPRQGSRRGTEAFFGQGTRLTVV.

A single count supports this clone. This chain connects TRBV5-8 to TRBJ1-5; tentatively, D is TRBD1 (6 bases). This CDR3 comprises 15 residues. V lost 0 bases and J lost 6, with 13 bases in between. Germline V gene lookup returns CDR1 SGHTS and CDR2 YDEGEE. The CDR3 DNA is TGTGCCAGCAGCTTGGCCAAACAGGGAAGTCAGCCCCAGCATTTT. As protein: CASSLAKQGSQPQHF. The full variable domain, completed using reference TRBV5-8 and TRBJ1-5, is EAGVTQSPTHLIKTRGQQATLRCSPISGHTSVYWYQQALGLGLQFLLWYDEGEERNRGNFPPRFSGRQFPNYSSELNVNALELEDSALYLCASSLAKQGSQPQHFGDGTRLSIL.

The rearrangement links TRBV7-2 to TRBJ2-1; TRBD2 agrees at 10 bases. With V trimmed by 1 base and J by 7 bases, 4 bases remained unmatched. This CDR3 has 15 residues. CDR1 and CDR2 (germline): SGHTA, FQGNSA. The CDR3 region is CASSLVAGGTNEQFF. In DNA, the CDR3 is TGTGCCAGCAGCTTAGTAGCGGGAGGAACGAATGAGCAGTTCTTC. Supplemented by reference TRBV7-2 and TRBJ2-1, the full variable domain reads GAGVSQSPSNKVTEKGKDVELRCDPISGHTALYWYRQSLGQGLEFLIYFQGNSAPDKSGLPSDRFSAERTGGSVSTLTIQRTQQEDSAVYLCASSLVAGGTNEQFFGPGTRLTVL.

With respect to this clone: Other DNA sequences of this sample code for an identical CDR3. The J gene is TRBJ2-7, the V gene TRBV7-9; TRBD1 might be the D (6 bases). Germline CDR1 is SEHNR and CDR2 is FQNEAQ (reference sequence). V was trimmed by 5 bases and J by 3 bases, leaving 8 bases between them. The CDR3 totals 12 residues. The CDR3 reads CASSRTVYEQYF. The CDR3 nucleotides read TGTGCCAGCAGCAGGACAGTCTACGAGCAGTACTTC.

In nucleotides, the CDR3 is TGTGCCAGCAGAACGACTAGCGGGGGGCCCTACGAGCAGTACTTC. Protein sequence: CASRTTSGGPYEQYF. The chain has TRBV6-5 and TRBJ2-7; 13 bases fit TRBD2. This CDR3 spans 15 amino acids. Trimming took 6 bases from V and 2 from J; bases not matched to a gene: 4. CDR1 is MNHEY, CDR2 SVGAGI, per germline.

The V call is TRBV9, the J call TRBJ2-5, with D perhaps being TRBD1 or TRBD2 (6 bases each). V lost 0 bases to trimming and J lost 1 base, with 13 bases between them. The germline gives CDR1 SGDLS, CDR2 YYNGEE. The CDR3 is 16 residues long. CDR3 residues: CASSVGVRGGQETQYF. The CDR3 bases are TGTGCCAGCAGCGTAGGGGTCAGGGGAGGCCAAGAGACCCAGTACTTC.

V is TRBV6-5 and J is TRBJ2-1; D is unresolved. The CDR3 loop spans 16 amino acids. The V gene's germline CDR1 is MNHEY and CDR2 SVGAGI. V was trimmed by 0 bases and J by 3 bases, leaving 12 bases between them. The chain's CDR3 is CASSYSTRPFYNEQFF. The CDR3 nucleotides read TGTGCCAGCAGTTACTCGACCAGGCCGTTCTACAATGAGCAGTTCTTC.

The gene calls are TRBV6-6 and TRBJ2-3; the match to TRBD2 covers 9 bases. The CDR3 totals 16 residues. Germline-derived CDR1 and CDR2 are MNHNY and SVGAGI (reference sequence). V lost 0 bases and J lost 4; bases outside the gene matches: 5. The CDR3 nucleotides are TGTGCCAGCAGTTACTCTCTAGCGGGAAGGGCAGATACGCAGTATTTT. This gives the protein CASSYSLAGRADTQYF.

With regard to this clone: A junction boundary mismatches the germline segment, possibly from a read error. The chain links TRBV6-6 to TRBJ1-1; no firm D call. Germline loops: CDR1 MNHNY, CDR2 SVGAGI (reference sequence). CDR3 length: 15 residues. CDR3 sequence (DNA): TGTGCCAGCAGCTACTCGAGGACGGCTAACACTGAAGCTTTCTTT. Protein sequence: CASSYSRTANTEAFF.

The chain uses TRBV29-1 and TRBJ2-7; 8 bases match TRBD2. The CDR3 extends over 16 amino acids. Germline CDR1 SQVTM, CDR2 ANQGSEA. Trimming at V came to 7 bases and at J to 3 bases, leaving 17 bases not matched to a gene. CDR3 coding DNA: TGCAGCGCCCAAGAGTGGGGCGGGGGGCCTGTCTACGAGCAGTACTTC. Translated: CSAQEWGGGPVYEQYF.

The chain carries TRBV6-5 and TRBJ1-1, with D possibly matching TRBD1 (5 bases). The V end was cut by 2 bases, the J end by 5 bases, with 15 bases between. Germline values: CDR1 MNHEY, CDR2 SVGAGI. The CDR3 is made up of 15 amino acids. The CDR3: CASSYKSRGGTEAFF. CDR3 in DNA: TGTGCCAGCAGTTACAAGTCGAGGGGAGGGACTGAAGCTTTCTTT.

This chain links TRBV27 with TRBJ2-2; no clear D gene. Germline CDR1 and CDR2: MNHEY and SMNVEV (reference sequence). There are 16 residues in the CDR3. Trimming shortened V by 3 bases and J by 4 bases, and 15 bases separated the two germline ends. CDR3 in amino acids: CASSLPQGNPTGELFF. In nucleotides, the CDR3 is TGTGCCAGCAGTTTGCCCCAAGGGAACCCCACCGGGGAGCTGTTTTTT.

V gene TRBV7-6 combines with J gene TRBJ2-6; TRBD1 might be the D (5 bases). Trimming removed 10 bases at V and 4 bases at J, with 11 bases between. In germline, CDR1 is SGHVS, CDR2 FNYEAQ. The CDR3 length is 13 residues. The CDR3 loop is CATQGIGANVLTF. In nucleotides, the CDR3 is TGTGCCACTCAGGGCATCGGGGCCAACGTCCTGACTTTC.

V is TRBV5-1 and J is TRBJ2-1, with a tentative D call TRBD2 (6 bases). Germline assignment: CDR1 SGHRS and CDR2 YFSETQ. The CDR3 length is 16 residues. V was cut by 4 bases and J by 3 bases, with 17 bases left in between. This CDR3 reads CASSDPKSSGYNEQFF. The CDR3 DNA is TGCGCCAGCAGCGACCCTAAAAGTAGCGGCTACAATGAGCAGTTCTTC. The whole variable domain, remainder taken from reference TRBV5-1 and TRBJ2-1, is KAGVTQTPRYLIKTRGQQVTLSCSPISGHRSVSWYQQTPGQGLQFLFEYFSETQRNKGNFPGRFSGRQFSNSRSEMNVSTLELGDSALYLCASSDPKSSGYNEQFFGPGTRLTVL.

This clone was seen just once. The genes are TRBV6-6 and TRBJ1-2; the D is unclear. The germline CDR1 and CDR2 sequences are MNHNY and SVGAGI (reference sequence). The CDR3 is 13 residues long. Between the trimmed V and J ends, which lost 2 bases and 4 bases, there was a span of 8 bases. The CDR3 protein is CASSYRVGYGYTF. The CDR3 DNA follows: TGTGCCAGCAGTTACAGGGTGGGCTATGGCTACACCTTC.

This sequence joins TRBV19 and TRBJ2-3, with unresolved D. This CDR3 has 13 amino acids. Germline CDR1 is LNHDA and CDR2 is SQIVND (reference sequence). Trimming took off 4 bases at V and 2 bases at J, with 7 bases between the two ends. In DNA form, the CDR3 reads TGTGCCAGTAGTACATCAACCACAGATACGCAGTATTTT. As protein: CASSTSTTDTQYF. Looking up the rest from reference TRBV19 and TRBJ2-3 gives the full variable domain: DGGITQSPKYLFRKEGQNVTLSCEQNLNHDAMYWYRQDPGQGLRLIYYSQIVNDFQKGDIAEGYSVSREKKESFPLTVTSAQKNPTAFYLCASSTSTTDTQYFGPGTRLTVL.

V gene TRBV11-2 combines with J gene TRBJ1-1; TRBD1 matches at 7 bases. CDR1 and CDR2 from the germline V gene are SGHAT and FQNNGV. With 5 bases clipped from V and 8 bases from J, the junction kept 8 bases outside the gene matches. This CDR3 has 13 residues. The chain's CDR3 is CASSLGQRSEAFF. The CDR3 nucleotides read TGTGCCAGCAGCCTGGGACAGAGATCCGAAGCTTTCTTT.

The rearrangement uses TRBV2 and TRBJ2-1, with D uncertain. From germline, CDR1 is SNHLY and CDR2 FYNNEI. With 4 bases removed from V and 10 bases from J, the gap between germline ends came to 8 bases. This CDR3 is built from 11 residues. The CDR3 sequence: CASSVEVEQFF. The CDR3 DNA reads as TGTGCCAGCAGTGTCGAGGTAGAGCAGTTCTTC.

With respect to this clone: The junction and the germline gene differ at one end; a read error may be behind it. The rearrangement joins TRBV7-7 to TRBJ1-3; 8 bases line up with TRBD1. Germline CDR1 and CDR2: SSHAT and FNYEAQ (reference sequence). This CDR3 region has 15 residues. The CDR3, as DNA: TGTGCTAGCAGCGAGGGGACAGGACATGGAAACACCATATATTTT. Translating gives CASSEGTGHGNTIYF.

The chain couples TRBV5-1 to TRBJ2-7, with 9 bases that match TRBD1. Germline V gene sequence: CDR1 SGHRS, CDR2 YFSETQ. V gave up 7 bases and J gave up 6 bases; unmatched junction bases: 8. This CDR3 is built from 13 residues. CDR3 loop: CASSRDRVAEQYF. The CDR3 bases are TGCGCCAGCTCCCGGGACAGGGTGGCCGAGCAGTACTTC.

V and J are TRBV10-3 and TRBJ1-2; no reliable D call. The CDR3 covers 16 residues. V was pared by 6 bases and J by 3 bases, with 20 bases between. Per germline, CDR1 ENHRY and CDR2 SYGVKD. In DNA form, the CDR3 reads TGTGCCATCAGCGAGGATTCACTCCCCGGGGACTATGGCTACACCTTC. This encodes CAISEDSLPGDYGYTF.

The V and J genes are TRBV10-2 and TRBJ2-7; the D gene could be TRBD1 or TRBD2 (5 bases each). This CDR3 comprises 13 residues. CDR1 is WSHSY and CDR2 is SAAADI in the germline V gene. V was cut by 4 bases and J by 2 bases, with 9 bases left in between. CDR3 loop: CASSVGDAYEQYF. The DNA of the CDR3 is TGCGCCAGCAGTGTAGGGGACGCCTACGAGCAGTACTTC.